The count of the clone carrying this T cell receptor (beta chain) is one. Its specificity is unknown. This entry comes from a study of T cell responses to AZD1222 COVID-19 vaccine. Study details: Pooled samples include second doses given at about 4 or 12 weeks. Study-wide results and limits: Reports say nearly half of spike-specific TCRs go after unmutated variant regions. No day 14 peak samples; only post-peak repertoires were characterized. Donors, mostly white British, included more females; clonal diversity was possibly underestimated.

TCRdb's copy holds only in-frame clones and misses some; the assay was immunoSEQ multiplex PCR. The table lists tens of thousands of clones, roughly 87% of them singletons. This CDR3 contains 16 residues. The V end lost 3 bases, the J end lost 2 bases, and 14 bases lay between the germline ends. Germline-derived CDR1 and CDR2 are GTSNPN and SVGIG (reference sequence). J is TRBJ1-6 and V is TRBV30; D remains unclear. The source was peripheral blood, collected on day 0 of AZD1222 vaccination. The sequence came from an adult in good health. The CDR3 here is CAWRPSVGPYNSPLHF. The DNA for the CDR3 is TGTGCCTGGAGACCCTCCGTCGGGCCCTATAATTCACCCCTCCACTTT.